This TCR beta chain derives from a study of neurological immune-mediated disorders. Each TCR transcript was tagged with a 10-nucleotide random UMI during 5'RACE. TCRdb independently ran MiXCR on the 5' RACE reads; one entry per CDR3 protein. The sample lists tens of thousands of distinct CDR3 sequences, 6.5% to 7.5% seen once, with 5.7% in the top ten. It was blood bank volunteers in Maryland, USA who made up the healthy controls. The sample holds a few counts of this clonotype. The CDR3 runs 13 residues. The germline gives CDR1 LNHDA, CDR2 SQIVND (reference sequence). The V and J ends lost 8 bases and 6 bases respectively, with 14 bases between them.

The rearrangement links TRBV19 to TRBJ2-4; no clear D gene. The clonotype was recovered from a middle-aged man in good health. Sample: CD4+ T cells from blood. Here the CDR3 reads CASEEDGLNIQYF. The CDR3 bases are TGTGCCAGTGAAGAGGACGGCTTAAACATTCAGTACTTC.